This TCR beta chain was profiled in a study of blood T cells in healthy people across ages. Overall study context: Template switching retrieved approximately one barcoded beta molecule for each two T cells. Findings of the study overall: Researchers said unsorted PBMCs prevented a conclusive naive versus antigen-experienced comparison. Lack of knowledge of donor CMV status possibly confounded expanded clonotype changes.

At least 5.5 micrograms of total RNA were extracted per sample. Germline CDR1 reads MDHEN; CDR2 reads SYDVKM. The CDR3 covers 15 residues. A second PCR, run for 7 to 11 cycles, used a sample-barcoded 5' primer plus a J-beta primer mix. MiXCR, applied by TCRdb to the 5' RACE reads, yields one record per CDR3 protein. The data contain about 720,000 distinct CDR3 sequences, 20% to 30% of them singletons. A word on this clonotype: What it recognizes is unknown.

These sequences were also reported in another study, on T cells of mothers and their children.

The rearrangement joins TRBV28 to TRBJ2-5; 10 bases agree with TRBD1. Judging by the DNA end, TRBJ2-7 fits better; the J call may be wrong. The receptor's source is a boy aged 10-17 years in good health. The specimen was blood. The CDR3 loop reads CASSFRDRGFGEQYF. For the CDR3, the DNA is TGTGCCAGCAGTTTCCGGGACAGGGGTTTTGGCGAGCAGTACTTC.